The rows below give T cell receptor beta chains drawn from one sample of a study of long-term antiretroviral therapy in people with HIV. The data were produced by immunoSEQ multiplex PCR, yet TCRdb's version contains in-frame clones alone and is incomplete. This table has about 24,000 clones, approximately 83% appearing once. The sample consisted of unsorted PBMCs, taken 0.7 years before starting antiretroviral therapy. The receptors derive from a man younger than 45 with HIV. Both conserved end residues are part of each CDR3. Fields, in order: CDR3 protein, CDR3 DNA, clone size, V gene, J gene, D gene. A D gene is named only where the DNA matches it firmly. Where a row states a size, it is once, few, many or the class of an expanded clone; other rows omit it.

CASSAGQVTLVNTEAFF,TGTGCCAGCAGCGCCGGACAGGTGACCCTGGTGAACACTGAAGCTTTCTTT,NA,TRBV2,TRBJ1-1,TRBD1
CASSLALAGGVYEQYF,TGTGCCAGCAGCTTAGCCCTAGCGGGAGGGGTCTACGAGCAGTACTTC,few,TRBV7-2,TRBJ2-7,TRBD2
CASSFNRGLQETQYF,TGTGCCAGCAGCTTTAACAGGGGACTCCAAGAGACCCAGTACTTC,NA,TRBV7-2,TRBJ2-5,NA
CASSLIPYTDTQYF,TGTGCCAGCAGCTTAATCCCCTACACAGATACGCAGTATTTT,NA,TRBV11-2,TRBJ2-3,NA
CAISGDVSYEQYF,TGTGCCATCAGTGGGGACGTGTCCTACGAGCAGTACTTC,NA,TRBV10-3,TRBJ2-7,NA
CASSLARTGEGYTEAFF,TGTGCCAGCAGCTTGGCTCGGACAGGGGAAGGTTATACTGAAGCTTTCTTT,NA,TRBV5-5,TRBJ1-1,TRBD1
CASSVSVAGELFF,TGTGCCAGCAGCGTTTCTGTGGCCGGGGAGCTGTTTTTT,NA,TRBV9,TRBJ2-2,NA
CASSFRQGLSYEQYF,TGCGCCAGCAGCTTTAGACAGGGGCTCTCCTACGAGCAGTACTTC,NA,TRBV5-1,TRBJ2-7,TRBD1
CASSLRGPGQTQYF,TGTGCCAGCAGTTTACGTGGCCCAGGGCAGACCCAGTACTTC,NA,TRBV28,TRBJ2-5,NA
CASSAADYSNQPQHF,TGTGCCAGCAGTGCGGCAGATTATAGCAATCAGCCCCAGCATTTT,NA,TRBV2,TRBJ1-5,NA
CALGGYEQYF,TGTGCCTTAGGGGGCTACGAGCAGTACTTC,NA,TRBV30,TRBJ2-7,NA
CASSEGRRAPSSYEQYF,TGTGCCAGCAGCGAGGGGAGGCGGGCCCCCAGCTCCTACGAGCAGTACTTC,once,TRBV2,TRBJ2-7,NA
CASSIELRQSFNSPLHF,TGTGCCAGCAGCATCGAACTCCGACAGAGTTTTAATTCACCCCTCCACTTT,once,TRBV9,TRBJ1-6,NA
CAWSRDRGDNSPLHF,TGTGCCTGGAGTCGGGACAGGGGAGATAATTCACCCCTCCACTTT,NA,TRBV30,TRBJ1-6,TRBD1
CASSSLRGSSYEQYF,TGTGCCAGCAGCTCCCTTCGCGGGAGCTCCTACGAGCAGTACTTC,NA,TRBV11-1,TRBJ2-7,TRBD2
CAISDSGRSNQPQHF,TGTGCCATCAGTGACTCGGGACGCAGCAATCAGCCCCAGCATTTT,NA,TRBV10-3,TRBJ1-5,NA
CASRPGTSGGEETQYF,TGTGCCAGCCGCCCTGGGACTAGCGGGGGGGAAGAGACCCAGTACTTC,NA,TRBV11-2,TRBJ2-5,TRBD2
CALALGGLAGRNSTDTQYF,TGTGCCCTGGCCCTGGGGGGACTAGCGGGGCGAAATAGCACAGATACGCAGTATTTT,NA,TRBV5-4,TRBJ2-3,TRBD2
CASSLETGPANNEQFF,TGTGCCAGCTCACTCGAGACAGGGCCCGCCAACAATGAGCAGTTCTTC,NA,TRBV18,TRBJ2-1,TRBD1
CASSITGSRSSYEQYF,TGTGCCAGCAGCATTACAGGGAGTCGAAGCTCCTACGAGCAGTACTTC,NA,TRBV7-2,TRBJ2-7,NA
CASSAWTGGQGGYTF,TGTGCCAGCAGCGCTTGGACAGGGGGCCAGGGGGGCTACACCTTC,NA,TRBV9,TRBJ1-2,TRBD1
CASSDLQGFAEAFF,TGTGCCAGCAGTGATCTACAGGGGTTCGCTGAAGCTTTCTTT,NA,TRBV25-1,TRBJ1-1,TRBD1
CASSPGPSPGEQYF,TGTGCCAGCAGTCCAGGGCCATCTCCAGGAGAGCAGTACTTC,NA,TRBV7-6,TRBJ2-7,NA
CASSPQAGLAGAGETQYF,TGTGCCAGCAGTCCTCAGGCGGGACTAGCGGGAGCGGGGGAGACCCAGTACTTC,NA,TRBV28,TRBJ2-5,TRBD2
CASSPETGGVSPLHF,TGTGCCAGCAGTCCAGAGACAGGGGGCGTTTCACCCCTCCACTTT,few,TRBV27,TRBJ1-6,TRBD1
CASSPLAVAQAPQHF,TGTGCCAGCAGCCCACTCGCTGTCGCCCAAGCGCCCCAGCATTTT,NA,TRBV6-6,TRBJ1-5,NA
CASSIPGGGDTQYF,TGTGCCAGTAGTATTCCCGGTGGGGGAGATACGCAGTATTTT,NA,TRBV19,TRBJ2-3,NA
CASSSYNGGPYGYTF,TGTGCCAGCAGCTCCTACAACGGGGGGCCCTATGGCTACACCTTC,once,TRBV9,TRBJ1-2,NA
CASGGGSEQYF,TGCGCCAGCGGGGGTGGTAGCGAGCAGTACTTC,NA,TRBV5-1,TRBJ2-7,NA
CASSLAQSSGEKLFF,TGTGCCAGCAGCTTGGCCCAGTCCAGCGGAGAAAAACTGTTTTTT,NA,TRBV5-6,TRBJ1-4,NA
CASGSATNEKLFF,TGTGCCAGTGGGAGTGCAACTAATGAAAAACTGTTTTTT,NA,TRBV19,TRBJ1-4,NA
CASSGSVDNSPLHF,TGCGCCAGCAGCGGGTCCGTTGATAATTCACCCCTCCACTTT,NA,TRBV5-1,TRBJ1-6,NA
CSVDGGTSTEAFF,TGCAGCGTTGATGGGGGGACCAGCACTGAAGCTTTCTTT,NA,TRBV29-1,TRBJ1-1,NA
CASHGLAESSYNEQFF,TGTGCCAGCCACGGACTAGCGGAGAGCTCCTACAATGAGCAGTTCTTC,few,TRBV11-2,TRBJ2-1,TRBD2
CAWSGGGTTRYQPQHF,TGTGCCTGGAGTGGCGGTGGCACCACCCGTTATCAGCCCCAGCATTTT,NA,TRBV30,TRBJ1-5,NA
CSVEVSGGWGTEAFF,TGCAGCGTTGAAGTTTCGGGGGGGTGGGGCACTGAAGCTTTCTTT,NA,TRBV29-1,TRBJ1-1,NA
CASNSRGNTIYF,TGTGCCAGCAACTCACGTGGAAACACCATATATTTT,NA,TRBV2,TRBJ1-3,NA
CASTKHPGLEQYF,TGTGCCAGCACTAAACATCCCGGGCTCGAGCAGTACTTC,NA,TRBV6-5,TRBJ2-7,NA
CSVLATGVGEKLFF,TGCAGCGTTTTGGCGACAGGGGTGGGTGAAAAACTGTTTTTT,NA,TRBV29-1,TRBJ1-4,TRBD1
CASSLEWPWGTEAFF,TGCGCCAGCAGCTTGGAGTGGCCTTGGGGCACTGAAGCTTTCTTT,NA,TRBV5-1,TRBJ1-1,NA
CASSTQPRTSGYLLSYEQYF,TGTGCCAGCAGCACACAACCCCGGACTAGCGGTTATCTTCTCTCCTACGAGCAGTACTTC,NA,TRBV21-1,TRBJ2-7,NA